These 5 T cell receptor beta chains were all obtained from the same sample, sequenced in a study of blood T cell repertoires in COVID-19. Libraries were prepared by immunoSEQ multiplex PCR; TCRdb keeps only in-frame clonotypes and omits some of them. The sample yields approximately 240,000 clones, roughly 84% seen once. The sequencing input was peripheral blood. The receptor set was obtained from a woman aged 40 to 50 who had recovered from COVID-19.

CDR3 sequence reads: CASSPPSPGAYEQYF. The CDR3 DNA follows: TGTGCCAGCTCACCACCGTCACCCGGAGCCTACGAGCAGTACTTC. The rearrangement joins TRBV18 to TRBJ2-7; the D is unclear. V gave up 0 bases and J gave up 2 bases, with 11 bases separating them. CDR3 length: 15 residues. The V gene's germline CDR1 is KGHSH and CDR2 LQKENI.

The CDR3 loop reads CASSYPKQAGGPSGTDTQYF. CDR3 coding DNA: TGTGCCAGCAGTTACCCTAAACAGGCGGGGGGGCCATCGGGCACAGATACGCAGTATTTT. The V and J genes are TRBV6-2 or TRBV6-3 and TRBJ2-3; 9 bases fit TRBD2. The V gene's germline CDR1 is MNHEY and CDR2 SVGEGT. V shed 2 bases and J 1 base; nucleotides not matched to a gene: 16. This CDR3 is built from 20 residues.

In this sample, this clone turned up many times. The chain is built from TRBV15 and TRBJ2-7; 8 bases line up with TRBD1. The CDR3 is made up of 14 amino acids. V lost 3 bases to trimming and J lost 4 bases; unmatched junction nucleotides: 5. Per the germline V gene, CDR1 is LNHNV and CDR2 is YYDKDF (reference sequence). The CDR3 DNA is TGTGCCACCAGCAGCGGACAGGGAACGTACGAGCAGTACTTC. This codes for CATSSGQGTYEQYF.

In DNA, the CDR3 is TGTGCCAGCTCACTTTACAGGGATAACTATGGCTACACCTTC. Its protein is CASSLYRDNYGYTF. The chain links TRBV18 to TRBJ1-2, with a tentative D call TRBD1 (6 bases). Germline V gene data show CDR1 as KGHSH and CDR2 as LQKENI. V was trimmed by 4 bases and J by 1 base, leaving 10 bases between them. The CDR3 is made up of 14 amino acids.

This clone was seen a few times. V usage is TRBV6-2 or TRBV6-3 and J usage is TRBJ2-1; 8 bases fit TRBD1. Germline trimming cut 2 bases from V and 9 bases from J; bases unmatched to any gene: 9. This CDR3 is 15 amino acids long. The germline V gene has CDR1 MNHEY and CDR2 SVGEGT. CDR3 loop: CASSYVPRGQFEQFF. For the CDR3, the DNA is TGTGCCAGCAGTTACGTCCCCAGGGGGCAATTTGAGCAGTTCTTC.